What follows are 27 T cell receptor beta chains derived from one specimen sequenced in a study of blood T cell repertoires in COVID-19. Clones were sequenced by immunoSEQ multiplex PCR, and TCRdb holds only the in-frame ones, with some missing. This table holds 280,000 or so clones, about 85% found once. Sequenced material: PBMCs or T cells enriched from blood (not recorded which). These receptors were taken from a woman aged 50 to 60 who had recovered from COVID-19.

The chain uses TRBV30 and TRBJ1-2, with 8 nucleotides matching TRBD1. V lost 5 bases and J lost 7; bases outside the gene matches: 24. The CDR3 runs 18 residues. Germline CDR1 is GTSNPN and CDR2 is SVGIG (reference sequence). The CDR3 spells CAWSPAYRTGRSPRGYTF. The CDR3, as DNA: TGTGCCTGGTCCCCCGCCTATCGGACAGGGCGCTCCCCCCGTGGCTACACCTTC.

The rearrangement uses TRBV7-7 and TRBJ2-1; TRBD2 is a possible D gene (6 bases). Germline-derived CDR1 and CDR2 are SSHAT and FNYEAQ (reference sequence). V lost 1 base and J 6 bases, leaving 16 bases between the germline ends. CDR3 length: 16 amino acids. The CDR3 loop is CASSLGTGARVNEQFF. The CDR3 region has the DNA TGTGCCAGCAGCTTAGGCACGGGAGCGCGGGTCAATGAGCAGTTCTTC.

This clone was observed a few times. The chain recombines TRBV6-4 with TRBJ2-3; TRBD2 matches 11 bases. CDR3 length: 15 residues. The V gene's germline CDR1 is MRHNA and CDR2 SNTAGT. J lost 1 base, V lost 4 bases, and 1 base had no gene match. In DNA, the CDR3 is TGTGCCAGCAGTGGTAGCGGGGGGGGCACAGATACGCAGTATTTT. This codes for CASSGSGGGTDTQYF.

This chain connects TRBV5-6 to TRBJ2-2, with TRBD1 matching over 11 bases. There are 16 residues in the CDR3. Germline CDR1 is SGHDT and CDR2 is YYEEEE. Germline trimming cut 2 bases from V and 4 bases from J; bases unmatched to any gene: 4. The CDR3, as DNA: TGTGCCAGCAGCTTTGGGGGGACAGGGGGCACCGGGGAGCTGTTTTTT. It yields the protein CASSFGGTGGTGELFF.

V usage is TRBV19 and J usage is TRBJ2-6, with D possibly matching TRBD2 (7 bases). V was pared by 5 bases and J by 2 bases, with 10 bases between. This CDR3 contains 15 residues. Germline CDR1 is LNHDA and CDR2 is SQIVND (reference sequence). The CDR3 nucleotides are TGTGCCAGTAGTGGCGGGGGCACTGGGGCCAACGTCCTGACTTTC. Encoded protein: CASSGGGTGANVLTF.

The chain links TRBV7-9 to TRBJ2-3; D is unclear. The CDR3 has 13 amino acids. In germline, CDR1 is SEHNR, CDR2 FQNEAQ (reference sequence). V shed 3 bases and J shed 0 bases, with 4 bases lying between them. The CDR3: CASSFLSTDTQYF. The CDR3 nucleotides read TGTGCCAGCAGCTTCCTTAGCACAGATACGCAGTATTTT.

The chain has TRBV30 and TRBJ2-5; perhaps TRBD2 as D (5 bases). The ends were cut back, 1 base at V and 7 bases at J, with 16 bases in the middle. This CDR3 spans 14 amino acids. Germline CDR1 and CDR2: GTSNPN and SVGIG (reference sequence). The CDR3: CAWSAPNSVGTQYF. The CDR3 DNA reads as TGTGCCTGGAGTGCCCCCAATAGCGTGGGGACCCAGTACTTC. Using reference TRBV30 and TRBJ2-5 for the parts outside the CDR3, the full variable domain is SQTIHQWPATLVQPVGSPLSLECTVEGTSNPNLYWYRQAAGRGLQLLFYSVGIGQISSEVPQNLSASRPQDRQFILSSKKLLLSDSGFYLCAWSAPNSVGTQYFGPGTRLLVL.

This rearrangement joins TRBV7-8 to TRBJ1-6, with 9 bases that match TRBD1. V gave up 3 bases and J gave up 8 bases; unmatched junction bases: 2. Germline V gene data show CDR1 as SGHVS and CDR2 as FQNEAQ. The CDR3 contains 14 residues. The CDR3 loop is CASSLGQGHSPLHF. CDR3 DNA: TGTGCCAGCAGCTTGGGACAGGGACATTCACCCCTCCACTTT.

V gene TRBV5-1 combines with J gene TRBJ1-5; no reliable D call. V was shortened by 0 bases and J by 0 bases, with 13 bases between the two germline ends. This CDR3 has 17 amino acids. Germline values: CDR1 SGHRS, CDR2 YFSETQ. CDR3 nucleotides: TGCGCCAGCAGCTTGGCAGGCTCGGTTTTTAGCAATCAGCCCCAGCATTTT. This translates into CASSLAGSVFSNQPQHF.

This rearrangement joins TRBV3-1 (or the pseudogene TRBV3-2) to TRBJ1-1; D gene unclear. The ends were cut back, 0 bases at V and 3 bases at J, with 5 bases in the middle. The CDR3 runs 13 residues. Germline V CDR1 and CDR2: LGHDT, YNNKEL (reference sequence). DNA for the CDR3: TGTGCCAGCAGCCAAGATCTATACACTGAAGCTTTCTTT. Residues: CASSQDLYTEAFF.

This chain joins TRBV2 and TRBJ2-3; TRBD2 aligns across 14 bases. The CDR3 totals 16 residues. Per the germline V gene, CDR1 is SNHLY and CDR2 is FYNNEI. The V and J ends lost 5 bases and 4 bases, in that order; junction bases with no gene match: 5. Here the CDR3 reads CASSQGLAGGPDTQYF. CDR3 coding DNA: TGTGCCAGCAGTCAAGGACTAGCGGGAGGACCAGATACGCAGTATTTT.

The CDR3 DNA reads TGTGCCAGCAGCCCCTCCAAAGCGGGGGGCTCTTATACCGGGGAGCTGTTTTTT. This sequence encodes CASSPSKAGGSYTGELFF. The rearrangement joins TRBV13 to TRBJ2-2; TRBD2 agrees at 9 bases. The CDR3 spans 18 residues. Germline V gene data show CDR1 as PRHDT and CDR2 as FYEKMQ (reference sequence). Trimming removed 5 bases from V and 5 bases from J; junction bases left unmatched: 15.

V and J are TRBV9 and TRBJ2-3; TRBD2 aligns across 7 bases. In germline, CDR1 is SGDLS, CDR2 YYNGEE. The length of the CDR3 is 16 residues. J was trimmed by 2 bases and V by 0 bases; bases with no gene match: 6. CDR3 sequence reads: CASSVVPGGFTDTQYF. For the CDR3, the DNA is TGTGCCAGCAGCGTAGTTCCGGGAGGCTTCACAGATACGCAGTATTTT.

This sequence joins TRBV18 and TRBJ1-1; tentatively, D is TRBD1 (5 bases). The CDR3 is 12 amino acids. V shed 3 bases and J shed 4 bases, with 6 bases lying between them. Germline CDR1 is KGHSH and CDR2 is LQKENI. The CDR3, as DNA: TGTGCCAGCTCACCCCAGGGCACTGAAGCTTTCTTT. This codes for CASSPQGTEAFF. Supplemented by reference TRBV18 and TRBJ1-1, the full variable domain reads NAGVMQNPRHLVRRRGQEARLRCSPMKGHSHVYWYRQLPEEGLKFMVYLQKENIIDESGMPKERFSAEFPKEGPSILRIQQVVRGDSAAYFCASSPQGTEAFFGQGTRLTVV.

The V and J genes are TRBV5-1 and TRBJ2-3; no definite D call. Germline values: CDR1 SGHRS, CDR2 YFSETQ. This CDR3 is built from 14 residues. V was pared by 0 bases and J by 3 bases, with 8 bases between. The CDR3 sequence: CASSLGTRTDTQYF. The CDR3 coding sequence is TGCGCCAGCAGCTTGGGAACGCGGACAGATACGCAGTATTTT.

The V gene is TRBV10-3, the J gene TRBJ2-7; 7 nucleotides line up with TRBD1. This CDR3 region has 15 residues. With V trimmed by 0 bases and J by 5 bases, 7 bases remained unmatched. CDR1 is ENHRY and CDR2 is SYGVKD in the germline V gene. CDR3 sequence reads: CAISESGTATNEQYF. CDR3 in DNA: TGTGCCATCAGTGAGTCAGGGACAGCTACAAACGAGCAGTACTTC.

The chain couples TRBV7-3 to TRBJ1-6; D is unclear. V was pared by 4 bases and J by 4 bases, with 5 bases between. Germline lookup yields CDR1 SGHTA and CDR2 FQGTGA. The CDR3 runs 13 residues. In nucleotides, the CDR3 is TGTGCCAGCAGCTCCCCGTATAATTCACCCCTCCACTTT. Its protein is CASSSPYNSPLHF.

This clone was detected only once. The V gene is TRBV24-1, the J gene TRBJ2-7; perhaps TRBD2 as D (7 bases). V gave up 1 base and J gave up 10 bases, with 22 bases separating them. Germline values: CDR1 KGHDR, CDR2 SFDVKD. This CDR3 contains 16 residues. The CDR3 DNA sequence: TGTGCCACCAGTGATTTAAAGCCCCGGGGGCTAGCGGTCCAGTACTTC. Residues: CATSDLKPRGLAVQYF.

CDR3 sequence reads: CASSLGGVAGYGYTF. The CDR3, as DNA: TGCGCCAGCAGCTTGGGCGGGGTTGCGGGCTATGGCTACACCTTC. The chain links TRBV5-1 to TRBJ1-2; D gene uncertain. This CDR3 has 15 residues. Germline CDR1 reads SGHRS; CDR2 reads YFSETQ. Trimming pared 0 bases from V and 4 bases from J, leaving 13 bases between.

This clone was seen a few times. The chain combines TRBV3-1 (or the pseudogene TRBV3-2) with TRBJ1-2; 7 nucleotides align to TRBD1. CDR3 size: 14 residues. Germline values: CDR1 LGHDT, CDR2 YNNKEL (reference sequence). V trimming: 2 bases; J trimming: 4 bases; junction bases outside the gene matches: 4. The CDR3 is CASSQTRQGYGYTF. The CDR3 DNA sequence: TGTGCCAGCAGCCAAACCCGACAGGGCTATGGCTACACCTTC.

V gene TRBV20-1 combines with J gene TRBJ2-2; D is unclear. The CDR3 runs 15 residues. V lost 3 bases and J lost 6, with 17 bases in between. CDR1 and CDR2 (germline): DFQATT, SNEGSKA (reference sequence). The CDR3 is CSASLPSFWSGELFF. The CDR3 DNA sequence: TGCAGTGCTAGTCTACCCTCGTTCTGGTCCGGGGAGCTGTTTTTT.

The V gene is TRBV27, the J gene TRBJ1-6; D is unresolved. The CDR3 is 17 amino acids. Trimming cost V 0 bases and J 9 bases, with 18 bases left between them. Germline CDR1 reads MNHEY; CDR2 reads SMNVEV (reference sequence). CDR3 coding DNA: TGTGCCAGCAGTTTATCGATAAGCGGACCGGTGCCTTCACCCCTCCACTTT. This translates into CASSLSISGPVPSPLHF.

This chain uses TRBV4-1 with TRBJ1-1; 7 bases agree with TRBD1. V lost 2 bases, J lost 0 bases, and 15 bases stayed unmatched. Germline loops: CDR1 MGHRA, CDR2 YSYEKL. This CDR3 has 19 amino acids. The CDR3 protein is CASSQKPPGTVEMNTEAFF. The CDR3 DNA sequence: TGCGCCAGCAGCCAAAAACCCCCAGGGACAGTGGAGATGAACACTGAAGCTTTCTTT.

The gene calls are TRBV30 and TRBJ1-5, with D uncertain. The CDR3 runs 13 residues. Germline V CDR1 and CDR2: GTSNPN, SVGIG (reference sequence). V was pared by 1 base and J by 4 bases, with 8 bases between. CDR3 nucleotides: TGTGCCTGGAGTGGTAACAGAAATCAGCCCCAGCATTTT. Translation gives CAWSGNRNQPQHF. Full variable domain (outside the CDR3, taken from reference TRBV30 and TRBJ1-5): SQTIHQWPATLVQPVGSPLSLECTVEGTSNPNLYWYRQAAGRGLQLLFYSVGIGQISSEVPQNLSASRPQDRQFILSSKKLLLSDSGFYLCAWSGNRNQPQHFGDGTRLSIL.

The CDR3 nucleotides read TGTGCCAGCACGAGGGACAACTCCTACGAGCAGTACTTC. It is translated as CASTRDNSYEQYF. The chain combines TRBV25-1 with TRBJ2-7; possible D gene TRBD1, 6 bases. Germline CDR1 reads MGHDK; CDR2 reads SYGVNS. The CDR3 covers 13 residues. Between the trimmed V and J ends, which lost 7 bases and 0 bases, there was a span of 10 bases.

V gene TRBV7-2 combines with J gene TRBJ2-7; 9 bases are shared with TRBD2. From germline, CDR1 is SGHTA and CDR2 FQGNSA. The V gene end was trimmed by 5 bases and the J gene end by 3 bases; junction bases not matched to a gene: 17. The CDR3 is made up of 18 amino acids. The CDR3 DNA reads TGTGCCAGCAGCCCCAGGCCCGCCATAGCGGGAGCGTTCTACGAGCAGTACTTC. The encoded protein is CASSPRPAIAGAFYEQYF.

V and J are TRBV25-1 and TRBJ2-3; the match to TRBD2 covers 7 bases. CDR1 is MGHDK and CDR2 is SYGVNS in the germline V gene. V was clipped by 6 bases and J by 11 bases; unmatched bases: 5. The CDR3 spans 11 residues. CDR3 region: CASRLGGVQYF. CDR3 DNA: TGTGCCAGCAGATTGGGGGGGGTGCAGTATTTT. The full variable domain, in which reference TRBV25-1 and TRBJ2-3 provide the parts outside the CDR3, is EADIYQTPRYLVIGTGKKITLECSQTMGHDKMYWYQQDPGMELHLIHYSYGVNSTEKGDLSSESTVSRIRTEHFPLTLESARPSHTSQYLCASRLGGVQYFGPGTRLTVL.